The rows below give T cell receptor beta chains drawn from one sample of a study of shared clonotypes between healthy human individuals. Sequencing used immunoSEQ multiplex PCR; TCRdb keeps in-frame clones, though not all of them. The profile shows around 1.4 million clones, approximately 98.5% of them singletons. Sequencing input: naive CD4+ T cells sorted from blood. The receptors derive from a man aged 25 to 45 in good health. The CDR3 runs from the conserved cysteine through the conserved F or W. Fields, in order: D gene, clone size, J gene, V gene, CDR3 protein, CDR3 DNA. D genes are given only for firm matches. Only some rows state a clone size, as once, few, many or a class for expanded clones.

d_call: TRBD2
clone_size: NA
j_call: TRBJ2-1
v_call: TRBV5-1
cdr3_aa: CASSPAPGGSYEQFF
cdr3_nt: TGCGCCAGCAGCCCTGCCCCGGGGGGAAGCTATGAGCAGTTCTTC

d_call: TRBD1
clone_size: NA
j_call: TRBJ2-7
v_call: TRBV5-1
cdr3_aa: CASRRDRGGGDEQYF
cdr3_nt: TGCGCCAGCAGACGTGACAGGGGGGGAGGCGACGAGCAGTACTTC

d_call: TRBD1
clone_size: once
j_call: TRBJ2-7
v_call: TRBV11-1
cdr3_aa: CASSLEDRGSFYEQYF
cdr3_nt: TGTGCCAGCAGCTTAGAGGACAGGGGCTCGTTCTACGAGCAGTACTTC

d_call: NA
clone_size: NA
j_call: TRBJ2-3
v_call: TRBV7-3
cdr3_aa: CASSPTSGYTDTQYF
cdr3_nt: TGTGCCAGCAGCCCAACTAGTGGATACACAGATACGCAGTATTTT

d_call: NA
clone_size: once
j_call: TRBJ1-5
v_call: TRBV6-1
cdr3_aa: CASSAKSTFNQPQHF
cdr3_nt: TGTGCCAGCAGTGCTAAGTCCACCTTCAATCAGCCCCAGCATTTT

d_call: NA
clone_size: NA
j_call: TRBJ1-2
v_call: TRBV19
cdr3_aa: CASSIDRTSRGNYGYTF
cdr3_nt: TGTGCCAGTAGTATAGATCGGACTTCCCGTGGCAACTATGGCTACACCTTC

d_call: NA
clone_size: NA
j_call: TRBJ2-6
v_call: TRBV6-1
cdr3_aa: CASSDRAHSGANVLTF
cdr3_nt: TGTGCCAGCAGTGACAGGGCCCACTCTGGGGCCAACGTCCTGACTTTC

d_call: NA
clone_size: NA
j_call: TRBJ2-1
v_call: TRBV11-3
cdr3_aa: CASSSGLASYNEQFF
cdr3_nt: TGTGCCAGCAGCTCCGGGCTAGCGAGCTACAATGAGCAGTTCTTC

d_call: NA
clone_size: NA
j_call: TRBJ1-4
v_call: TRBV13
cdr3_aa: CASSSARGKLFF
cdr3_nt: TGTGCCAGCAGCTCCGCGCGGGGAAAACTGTTTTTT

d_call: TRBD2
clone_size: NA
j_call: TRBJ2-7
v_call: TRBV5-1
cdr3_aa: CASSHGLAGALEQYF
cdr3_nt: TGCGCCAGCAGCCATGGACTAGCGGGTGCCTTAGAGCAGTACTTC

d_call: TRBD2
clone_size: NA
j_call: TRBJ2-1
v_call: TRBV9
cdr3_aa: CASSYLAGGTNEQFF
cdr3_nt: TGTGCCAGCAGCTACCTAGCGGGAGGGACCAATGAGCAGTTCTTC

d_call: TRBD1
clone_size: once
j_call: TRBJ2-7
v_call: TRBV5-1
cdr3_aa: CASSSNSGQKIEYF
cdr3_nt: TGCGCCAGCAGCTCGAATTCGGGACAGAAAATTGAGTACTTC

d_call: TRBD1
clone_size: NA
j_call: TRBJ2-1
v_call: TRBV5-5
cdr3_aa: CASSPRGTGSYNEQFF
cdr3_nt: TGTGCCAGCAGCCCGCGAGGGACAGGGTCCTACAATGAGCAGTTCTTC

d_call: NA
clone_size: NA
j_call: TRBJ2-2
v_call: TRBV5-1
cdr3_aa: CASRGPLDTGELFF
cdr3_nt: TGCGCCAGCCGAGGACCTCTTGACACCGGGGAGCTGTTTTTT

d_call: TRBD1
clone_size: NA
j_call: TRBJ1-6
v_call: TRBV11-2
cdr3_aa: CASSLPWGDRDNSPLHF
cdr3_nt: TGTGCCAGCAGCCTACCCTGGGGCGACAGGGATAATTCACCCCTCCACTTT

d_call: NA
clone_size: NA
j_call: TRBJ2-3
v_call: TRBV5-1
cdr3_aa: CASSLISPDTQYF
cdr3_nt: TGCGCCAGCAGCTTGATCAGCCCCGATACGCAGTATTTT

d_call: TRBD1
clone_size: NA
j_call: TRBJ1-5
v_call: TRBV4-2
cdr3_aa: CASSQDHIRGKNQPQHF
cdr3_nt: TGTGCCAGCAGCCAAGACCACATCAGGGGGAAGAATCAGCCCCAGCATTTT

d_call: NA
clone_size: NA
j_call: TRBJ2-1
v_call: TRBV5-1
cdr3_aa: CASSLALPHNEQFF
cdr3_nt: TGCGCCAGCAGCTTGGCTCTCCCCCACAATGAGCAGTTCTTC

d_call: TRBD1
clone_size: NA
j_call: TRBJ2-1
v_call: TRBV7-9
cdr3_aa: CASNRGLYNEQFF
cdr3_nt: TGTGCCAGCAACAGGGGTCTTTACAATGAGCAGTTCTTC

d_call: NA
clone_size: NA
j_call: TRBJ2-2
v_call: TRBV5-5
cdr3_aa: CASSSRTPGTGELFF
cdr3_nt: TGTGCCAGCAGCTCTCGAACTCCCGGCACCGGGGAGCTGTTTTTT

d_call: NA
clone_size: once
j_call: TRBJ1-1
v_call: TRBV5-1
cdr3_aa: CASSLSSEAFF
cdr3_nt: TGCGCCAGCAGCTTAAGTTCTGAAGCTTTCTTT

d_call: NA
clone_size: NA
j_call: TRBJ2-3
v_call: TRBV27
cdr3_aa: CASRVRWGSTDTQYF
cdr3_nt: TGTGCCAGCAGGGTCCGGTGGGGGAGCACAGATACGCAGTATTTT

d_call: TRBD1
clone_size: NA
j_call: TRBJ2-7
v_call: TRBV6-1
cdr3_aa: CASSEAGQGEQYF
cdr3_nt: TGTGCCAGCAGTGAAGCAGGACAGGGCGAGCAGTACTTC

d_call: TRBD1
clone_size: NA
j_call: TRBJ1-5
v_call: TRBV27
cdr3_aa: CASRFRTGTNQPQHF
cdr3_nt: TGTGCCAGCAGATTCCGGACAGGGACGAATCAGCCCCAGCATTTT

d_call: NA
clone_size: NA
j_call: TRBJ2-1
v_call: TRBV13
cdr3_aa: CASSSLKREQFF
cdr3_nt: TGTGCCAGCAGCTCCTTAAAGCGGGAGCAGTTCTTC

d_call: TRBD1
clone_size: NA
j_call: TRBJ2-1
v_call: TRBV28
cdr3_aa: CASSLDRGSYNEQFF
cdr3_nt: TGTGCCAGCAGTTTAGACAGGGGCTCCTACAATGAGCAGTTCTTC

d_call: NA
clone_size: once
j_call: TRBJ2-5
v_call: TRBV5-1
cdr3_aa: CASSPSRTAKETQYF
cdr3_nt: TGCGCCAGCAGCCCCAGCCGGACAGCCAAAGAGACCCAGTACTTC

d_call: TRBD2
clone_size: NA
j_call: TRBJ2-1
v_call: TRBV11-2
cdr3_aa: CASSLDRLAGARNEQFF
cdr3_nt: TGTGCCAGCAGCTTAGACAGACTAGCGGGAGCACGCAATGAGCAGTTCTTC

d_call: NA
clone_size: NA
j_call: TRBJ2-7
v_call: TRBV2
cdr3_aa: CASRVEFSSYEQYF
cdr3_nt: TGTGCCAGCAGGGTAGAGTTTAGCTCCTACGAGCAGTACTTC

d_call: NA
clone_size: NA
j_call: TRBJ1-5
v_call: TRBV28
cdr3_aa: CASSYQGRQQPQHF
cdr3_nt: TGTGCCAGCAGTTACCAGGGGAGGCAACAGCCCCAGCATTTT

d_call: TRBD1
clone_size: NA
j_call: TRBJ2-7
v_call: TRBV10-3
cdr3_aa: CAISALGQDLYEQYF
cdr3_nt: TGTGCCATCAGTGCGTTGGGACAGGACCTCTACGAGCAGTACTTC

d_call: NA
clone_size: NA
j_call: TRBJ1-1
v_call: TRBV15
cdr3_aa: CATSRPGSGNTEAFF
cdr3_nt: TGTGCCACCAGCAGACCCGGTAGCGGCAACACTGAAGCTTTCTTT

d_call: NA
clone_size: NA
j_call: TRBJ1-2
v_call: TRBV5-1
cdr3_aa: CASSLEGPGGYTF
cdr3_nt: TGCGCCAGCAGCTTGGAAGGGCCGGGTGGCTACACCTTC

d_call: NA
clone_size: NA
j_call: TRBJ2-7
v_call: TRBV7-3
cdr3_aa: CASSLGDEQYF
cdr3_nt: TGTGCCAGCAGCTTAGGTGACGAGCAGTACTTT

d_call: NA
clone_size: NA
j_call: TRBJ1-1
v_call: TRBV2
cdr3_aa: CASVFMNTEAFF
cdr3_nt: TGTGCCAGCGTGTTTATGAACACTGAAGCTTTCTTT

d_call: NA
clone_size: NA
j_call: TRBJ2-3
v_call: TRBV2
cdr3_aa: CASSLGADTQYF
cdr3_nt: TGTGCCAGCAGTCTTGGCGCAGATACGCAGTATTTT

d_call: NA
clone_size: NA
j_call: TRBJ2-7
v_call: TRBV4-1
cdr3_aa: CASSHPGSEPYF
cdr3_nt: TGCGCCAGCAGCCACCCTGGATCAGAGCCGTACTTC

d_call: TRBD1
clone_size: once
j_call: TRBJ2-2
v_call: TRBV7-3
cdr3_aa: CASSAGGWGTGELFF
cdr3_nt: TGTGCCAGCAGCGCAGGGGGTTGGGGCACCGGGGAGCTGTTTTTT

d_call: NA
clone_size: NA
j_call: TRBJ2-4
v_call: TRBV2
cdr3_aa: CASRGNGHYGF
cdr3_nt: TGTGCCAGCAGGGGTAACGGACATTATGGTTTC

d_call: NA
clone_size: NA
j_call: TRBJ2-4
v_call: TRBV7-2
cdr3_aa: CASSSHLAKNIQYF
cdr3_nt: TGTGCCAGCAGCTCACACCTAGCCAAAAACATTCAGTACTTC

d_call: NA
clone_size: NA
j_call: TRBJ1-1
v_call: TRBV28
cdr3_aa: CASSPPGRGAFF
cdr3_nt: TGTGCCAGCAGTCCCCCAGGAAGGGGGGCTTTCTTT

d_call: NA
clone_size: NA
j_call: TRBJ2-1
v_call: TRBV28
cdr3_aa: CASRPDRWSYNEQFF
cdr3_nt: TGTGCCAGCAGGCCAGACAGGTGGTCCTACAATGAGCAGTTCTTC

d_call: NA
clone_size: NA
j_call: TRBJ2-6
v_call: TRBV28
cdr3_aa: CASKDNSGANVLTF
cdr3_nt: TGTGCCAGTAAGGACAACTCTGGGGCCAACGTCCTGACTTTC

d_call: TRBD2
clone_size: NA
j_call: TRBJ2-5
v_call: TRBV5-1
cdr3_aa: CASALGLAETQYF
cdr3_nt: TGCGCCAGCGCCCTAGGACTAGCGGAGACCCAGTACTTC

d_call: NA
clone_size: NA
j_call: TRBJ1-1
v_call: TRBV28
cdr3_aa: CASRLTGRREAFF
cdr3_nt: TGTGCCAGCCGACTAACGGGGCGGAGGGAAGCTTTCTTT

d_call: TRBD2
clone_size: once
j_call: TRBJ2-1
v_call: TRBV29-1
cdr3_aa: CSVDRTSGNEQFF
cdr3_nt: TGCAGCGTTGATAGGACTAGCGGGAATGAGCAGTTCTTC

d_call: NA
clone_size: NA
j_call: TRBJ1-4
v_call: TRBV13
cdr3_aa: CASSIQGRVRNEKLFF
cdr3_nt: TGTGCCAGCAGCATCCAGGGGAGGGTTCGGAATGAAAAACTGTTTTTT

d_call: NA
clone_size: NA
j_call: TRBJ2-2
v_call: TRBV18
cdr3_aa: CASSGSSGGFGELFF
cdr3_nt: TGTGCCAGCTCCGGATCGTCTGGGGGCTTCGGGGAGCTGTTTTTT

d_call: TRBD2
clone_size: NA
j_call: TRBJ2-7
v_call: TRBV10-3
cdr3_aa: CAISNLAGGPGNEQYF
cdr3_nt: TGTGCCATCAGTAATCTAGCGGGAGGGCCTGGTAACGAGCAGTACTTC

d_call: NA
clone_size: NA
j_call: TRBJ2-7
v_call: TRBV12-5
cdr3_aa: CASGLSGRAEQYF
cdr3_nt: TGTGCTAGTGGTTTGTCTGGGCGGGCCGAGCAGTACTTC

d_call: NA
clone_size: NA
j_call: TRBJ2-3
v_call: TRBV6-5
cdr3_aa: CASRLGGAVTDTQYF
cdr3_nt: TGTGCCAGCAGACTAGGCGGGGCCGTCACAGATACGCAGTATTTT

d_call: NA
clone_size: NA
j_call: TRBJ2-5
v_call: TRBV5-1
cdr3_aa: CASSDPQGEETQYF
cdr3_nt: TGCGCCAGCAGTGACCCCCAAGGAGAAGAGACCCAGTACTTC

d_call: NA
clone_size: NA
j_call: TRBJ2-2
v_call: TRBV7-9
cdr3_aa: CASSLRQELSTGELFF
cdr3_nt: TGTGCCAGCAGCCTCCGACAGGAGCTGAGCACCGGGGAGCTGTTTTTT

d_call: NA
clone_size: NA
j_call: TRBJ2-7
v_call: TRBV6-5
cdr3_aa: CASSYSFDRSYEQYF
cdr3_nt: TGTGCCAGCAGTTACTCATTTGACAGGAGCTACGAGCAGTACTTC

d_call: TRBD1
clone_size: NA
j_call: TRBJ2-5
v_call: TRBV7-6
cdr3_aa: CASSSRTGQETQYF
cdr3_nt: TGTGCCAGCAGCTCCCGGACAGGGCAAGAGACCCAGTACTTC